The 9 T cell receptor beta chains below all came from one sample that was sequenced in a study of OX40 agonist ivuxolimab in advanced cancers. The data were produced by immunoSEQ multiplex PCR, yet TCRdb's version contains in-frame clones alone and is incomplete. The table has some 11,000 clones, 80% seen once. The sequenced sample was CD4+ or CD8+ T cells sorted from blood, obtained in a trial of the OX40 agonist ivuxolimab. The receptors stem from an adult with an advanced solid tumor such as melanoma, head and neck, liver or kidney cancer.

In DNA form, the CDR3 reads TGTGCCAGCAGTGCCGGGACAGAAAATCAGCCCCAGCATTTT. Encoded protein: CASSAGTENQPQHF. V gene TRBV6-1 combines with J gene TRBJ1-5; 7 nucleotides align to TRBD1. From germline, CDR1 is MNHNS and CDR2 SASEGT. V dropped 4 bases and J dropped 4; count of bases not matched to a gene: 4. The CDR3 is made up of 14 amino acids.

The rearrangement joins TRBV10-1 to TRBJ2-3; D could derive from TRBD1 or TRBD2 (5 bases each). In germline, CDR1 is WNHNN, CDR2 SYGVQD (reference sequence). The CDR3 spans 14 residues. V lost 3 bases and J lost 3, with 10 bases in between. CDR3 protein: CASSETWGTDTQYF. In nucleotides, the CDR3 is TGCGCCAGCAGTGAAACGTGGGGGACAGATACGCAGTATTTT.

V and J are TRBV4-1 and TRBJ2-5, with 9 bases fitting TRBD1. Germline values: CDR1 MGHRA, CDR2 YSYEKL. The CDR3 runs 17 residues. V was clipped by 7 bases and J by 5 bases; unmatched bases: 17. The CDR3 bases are TGCGCCAGCAAACCGCTACCGGGACAGGGTCTAATGGAGACCCAGTACTTC. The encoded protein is CASKPLPGQGLMETQYF.

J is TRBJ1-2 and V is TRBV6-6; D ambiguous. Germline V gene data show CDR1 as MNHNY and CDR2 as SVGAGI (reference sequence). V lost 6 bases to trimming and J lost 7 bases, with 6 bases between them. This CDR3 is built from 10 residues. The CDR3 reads CASSSGGYTF. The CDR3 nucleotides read TGTGCCAGCAGCAGTGGTGGCTACACCTTC.

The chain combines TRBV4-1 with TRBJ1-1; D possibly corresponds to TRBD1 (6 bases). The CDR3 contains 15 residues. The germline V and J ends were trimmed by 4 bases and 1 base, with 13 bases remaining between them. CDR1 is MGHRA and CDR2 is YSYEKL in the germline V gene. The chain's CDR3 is CASSPGAGGNTEAFF. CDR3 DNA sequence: TGCGCCAGCAGCCCAGGGGCGGGGGGGAACACTGAAGCTTTCTTT.

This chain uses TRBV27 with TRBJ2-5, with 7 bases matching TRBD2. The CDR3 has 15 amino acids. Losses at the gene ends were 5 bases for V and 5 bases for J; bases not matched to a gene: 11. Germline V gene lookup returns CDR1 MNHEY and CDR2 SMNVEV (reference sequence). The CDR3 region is CASSVAGVGGETQYF. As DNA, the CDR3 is TGTGCCAGCAGTGTGGCGGGAGTAGGAGGGGAGACCCAGTACTTC.

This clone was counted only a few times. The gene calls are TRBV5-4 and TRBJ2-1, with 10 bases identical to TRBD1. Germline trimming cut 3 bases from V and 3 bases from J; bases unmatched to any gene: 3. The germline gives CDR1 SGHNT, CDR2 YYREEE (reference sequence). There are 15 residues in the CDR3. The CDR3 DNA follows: TGTGCCAGCAGCTACGGGACAGGGGTCTACAATGAGCAGTTCTTC. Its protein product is CASSYGTGVYNEQFF.

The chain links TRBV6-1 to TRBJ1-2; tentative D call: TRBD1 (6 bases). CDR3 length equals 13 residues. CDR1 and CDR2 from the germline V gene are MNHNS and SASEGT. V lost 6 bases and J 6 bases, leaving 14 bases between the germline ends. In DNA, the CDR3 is TGTGCCAGCAGATTTCGGGGGGCGAATGGCTACACCTTC. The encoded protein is CASRFRGANGYTF.

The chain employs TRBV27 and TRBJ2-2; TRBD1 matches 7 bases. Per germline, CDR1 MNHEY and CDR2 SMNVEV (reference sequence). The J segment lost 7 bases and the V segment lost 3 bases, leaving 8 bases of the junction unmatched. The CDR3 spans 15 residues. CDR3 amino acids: CASSFGRGLVGELFF. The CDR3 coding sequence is TGTGCCAGCAGTTTTGGTAGGGGGCTGGTCGGGGAGCTGTTTTTT.